The present entry profiles one T cell receptor beta chain with its context. J gave up 2 bases and V 4 bases, and 7 bases lay outside the gene matches. CDR1 is SEHNR, CDR2 FQNEAQ, per germline (reference sequence). There are 16 residues in the CDR3. This entry is derived from a study of blood T cell repertoires in COVID-19. As for the study in general: Sample material is recorded as cDNA or gDNA derived from T cells, B-cell-depleted T cells, or PBMCs.

The table came from immunoSEQ multiplex PCR; TCRdb's copy has only in-frame clones and leaves some out. This table has roughly 140,000 clones, around 82% appearing once. This TCR was sampled from a man in his sixties with acute or convalescent COVID-19. The genes are TRBV7-9 and TRBJ2-7, with TRBD2 matching 11 bases. Source material: peripheral blood. The CDR3, as DNA: TGTGCCAGCAGCTCCGGACTAGCGGGTGTCGCCTACGAGCAGTACTTC. Translating gives CASSSGLAGVAYEQYF. The full variable domain, with the rest looked up from reference TRBV7-9 and TRBJ2-7, is DTGVSQNPRHKITKRGQNVTFRCDPISEHNRLYWYRQTLGQGPEFLTYFQNEAQLEKSRLLSDRFSAERPKGSFSTLEIQRTEQGDSAMYLCASSSGLAGVAYEQYFGPGTRLTVT.